The 29 T cell receptor beta chains reported below all come from one sample, sequenced in a study of blood T cell repertoires in COVID-19. Here immunoSEQ multiplex PCR was the method, and the copy in TCRdb shows in-frame clones only, minus some. The data show about 98,000 clones, around 90% seen once. Sequencing was performed on peripheral blood. The receptors shown here come from a man between 65 and 85 years old with acute or convalescent COVID-19.

The CDR3 region is CASSIAGLETQYF. CDR3 nucleotide sequence: TGTGCCAGCAGTATAGCGGGGTTGGAGACCCAGTACTTC. V gene TRBV2 combines with J gene TRBJ2-5; 8 nucleotides agree with TRBD2. Germline trimming cut 5 bases from V and 5 bases from J; bases unmatched to any gene: 4. Germline V gene lookup returns CDR1 SNHLY and CDR2 FYNNEI. This CDR3 comprises 13 residues.

J is TRBJ1-5 and V is TRBV19; 7 bases line up with TRBD1. The germline V gene encodes CDR1 LNHDA and CDR2 SQIVND (reference sequence). J lost 7 bases, V lost 6 bases, and 9 bases had no gene match. The CDR3 spans 14 residues. The CDR3 loop reads CASSLTGAGQPQHF. The CDR3 bases are TGTGCCAGTAGCCTTACAGGGGCAGGACAGCCCCAGCATTTT.

This chain uses TRBV19 with TRBJ2-5, with 10 positions matching TRBD1. With 8 bases clipped from V and 4 bases from J, the junction kept 4 bases outside the gene matches. CDR3 length equals 13 residues. Per germline, CDR1 LNHDA and CDR2 SQIVND (reference sequence). The CDR3 bases are TGTGCCAGTGGACAGGGGGACGGAGAGACCCAGTACTTC. Its protein product is CASGQGDGETQYF.

The gene calls are TRBV15 and TRBJ2-2; D remains unclear. Germline lookup yields CDR1 LNHNV and CDR2 YYDKDF (reference sequence). V gave up 1 base and J gave up 2 bases, with 14 bases separating them. The CDR3 is 17 amino acids. CDR3: CATSRGASSVNTGELFF. In DNA, the CDR3 is TGTGCCACCAGCAGAGGGGCTTCCTCAGTAAACACCGGGGAGCTGTTTTTT.

Only one count was recorded for this clone. V and J are TRBV7-9 and TRBJ1-1; a weak D match, TRBD1 (5 bases). V dropped 5 bases and J dropped 5 bases, with 12 bases sitting between them. The CDR3 sequence is 13 residues long. CDR1 and CDR2 from the germline V gene are SEHNR and FQNEAQ (reference sequence). The CDR3 reads CASSPGRETEAFF. The CDR3 DNA sequence: TGTGCCAGCAGCCCCGGCAGGGAAACTGAAGCTTTCTTT.

The rearrangement joins TRBV11-2 to TRBJ2-5, with D maybe TRBD1 (5 bases). CDR1 and CDR2 (germline): SGHAT, FQNNGV. This CDR3 comprises 15 residues. V lost 3 bases and J 4 bases, leaving 15 bases between the germline ends. Here the CDR3 reads CASSLRQMVLETQYF. The CDR3 DNA reads TGTGCCAGCAGCTTGCGACAGATGGTCCTAGAGACCCAGTACTTC.

The genes are TRBV18 and TRBJ1-3, with TRBD1 as a possible D gene (6 bases). Germline values: CDR1 KGHSH, CDR2 LQKENI. Trimming stripped 4 bases from V and 0 bases from J, with 10 bases between. The CDR3 length is 15 residues. The CDR3 DNA sequence: TGTGCCAGCTCACTCGGGGACATCTCTGGAAACACCATATATTTT. Protein sequence: CASSLGDISGNTIYF.

This chain joins TRBV5-5 and TRBJ1-5, with D unresolved. The germline CDR1 and CDR2 sequences are SGHKS and YYEKEE (reference sequence). Trimming took off 1 base at V and 2 bases at J, with 4 bases between the two ends. This CDR3 has 13 residues. DNA for the CDR3: TGTGCCAGCAGCTTGACAGGCAATCAGCCCCAGCATTTT. Protein sequence: CASSLTGNQPQHF. Together with reference TRBV5-5 and TRBJ1-5, the CDR3 gives the full variable domain: DAGVTQSPTHLIKTRGQQVTLRCSPISGHKSVSWYQQVLGQGPQFIFQYYEKEERGRGNFPDRFSARQFPNYSSELNVNALLLGDSALYLCASSLTGNQPQHFGDGTRLSIL.

The chain links TRBV28 to TRBJ1-2, with a tentative D call TRBD1 (6 bases). Germline CDR1 is MDHEN and CDR2 is SYDVKM. The CDR3 runs to 14 residues. V lost 2 bases, J lost 5 bases, and 12 bases lay in between. CDR3 sequence (DNA): TGTGCCAGCAGTTTAGGTCAGGGACAATATGGCTACACCTTC. It encodes CASSLGQGQYGYTF.

A single count supports this clone. The V gene is TRBV4-2, the J gene TRBJ1-3, with TRBD1 as a possible D gene (6 bases). Trimming cost V 3 bases and J 0 bases, with 15 bases left between them. Germline CDR1 and CDR2: LGHNA and YNFKEQ. The CDR3 is 17 amino acids. The CDR3 nucleotides are TGTGCCAGCAGCCAGTTAGGGACACCGATCTCTGGAAACACCATATATTTT. Protein: CASSQLGTPISGNTIYF.

The chain uses TRBV10-2 and TRBJ2-2; D is perhaps TRBD2 (6 bases). Looked up from germline, CDR1 is WSHSY and CDR2 is SAAADI. The V end lost 4 bases, the J end lost 0 bases, and 12 bases lay between the germline ends. The CDR3 runs 16 residues. CDR3 DNA: TGCGCCAGCAGTGCGACTAGACTCACGAACACCGGGGAGCTGTTTTTT. It encodes CASSATRLTNTGELFF.

This chain connects TRBV20-1 to TRBJ1-1; TRBD1 might be the D (5 bases). V gave up 3 bases and J gave up 0 bases, with 11 bases separating them. Germline V gives CDR1 DFQATT, CDR2 SNEGSKA (reference sequence). This CDR3 is built from 14 residues. In DNA form, the CDR3 reads TGCAGTGCTAGTAAGGGGTTCATGAACACTGAAGCTTTCTTT. Its protein is CSASKGFMNTEAFF.

V gene TRBV6-6 combines with J gene TRBJ1-1; D may be TRBD1 (6 bases). Trimming removed 7 bases at V and 0 bases at J, with 12 bases between. Germline assignment: CDR1 MNHNY and CDR2 SVGAGI (reference sequence). CDR3 length: 14 amino acids. The CDR3 nucleotides are TGTGCCAGCACTGGACAGAGTATGAACACTGAAGCTTTCTTT. Its protein product is CASTGQSMNTEAFF.

The chain employs TRBV27 and TRBJ1-5; D might be TRBD1 (6 bases). The V gene lost 3 bases and the J gene lost 5 bases, with 11 bases spanning the gap. The CDR3 spans 14 residues. Germline V lookup: CDR1 MNHEY, CDR2 SMNVEV (reference sequence). CDR3 sequence (DNA): TGTGCCAGCAGTTTCTTGGGGGCTGATCAGCCCCAGCATTTT. Its protein product is CASSFLGADQPQHF.

The rearrangement joins TRBV6-2 or TRBV6-3 to TRBJ1-1, with 12 positions matching TRBD1. Germline values: CDR1 MNHEY, CDR2 SVGEGT. The CDR3 loop spans 18 amino acids. Unmatched junction bases numbered 7, after V lost 2 bases and J lost 0 bases. CDR3 bases: TGTGCCAGCAGTTACGAAACGGGACAGGGGGCCCTGAACACTGAAGCTTTCTTT. It specifies CASSYETGQGALNTEAFF.

This clone was observed a handful of times. The chain carries TRBV7-6 and TRBJ2-5; the match to TRBD1 covers 8 bases. Germline-derived CDR1 and CDR2 are SGHVS and FNYEAQ. The junction had 9 bases not matched to a gene; V was cut back by 1 base and J by 2 bases. The CDR3 has 17 residues. This CDR3 is CASSLGRTGSRQETQYF. CDR3 in DNA: TGTGCCAGCAGCTTAGGGAGGACAGGGTCGCGGCAAGAGACCCAGTACTTC.

V is TRBV6-5 and J is TRBJ2-7; 7 bases line up with TRBD1. CDR3 length: 15 amino acids. Trimming took 8 bases from V and 1 from J; bases not matched to a gene: 11. CDR1 and CDR2 (germline): MNHEY, SVGAGI. CDR3 region: CASGGTDRWSYEQYF. CDR3 bases: TGTGCCAGCGGGGGAACGGACAGGTGGTCCTACGAGCAGTACTTC.

The chain is built from TRBV6-5 and TRBJ1-5; D not resolved. The CDR3 consists of 13 residues. Trimming removed 4 bases from V and 3 bases from J, with 7 bases in between. The germline CDR1 and CDR2 sequences are MNHEY and SVGAGI. The CDR3 here is CASSSRYNQPQHF. The CDR3 DNA reads as TGTGCCAGCAGTTCCAGGTACAATCAGCCCCAGCATTTT.

The V gene is TRBV6-5, the J gene TRBJ1-2; possible D gene TRBD1, 6 bases. This CDR3 spans 14 amino acids. Germline V gene sequence: CDR1 MNHEY, CDR2 SVGAGI. The germline V and J ends were trimmed by 6 bases and 7 bases, with 18 bases remaining between them. CDR3 sequence reads: CASSPPGVIGGYTF. The CDR3 nucleotides read TGTGCCAGCAGCCCCCCAGGGGTAATAGGTGGCTACACCTTC.

The gene calls are TRBV11-3 and TRBJ2-2, with D perhaps TRBD1 (5 bases). This CDR3 spans 17 amino acids. V was clipped by 1 base and J by 5 bases, with 17 bases between them. Looked up from germline, CDR1 is SGHNT and CDR2 is YENEEA. The CDR3 spells CASSLATSAGKTGELFF. In DNA, the CDR3 is TGTGCCAGCAGCTTAGCGACGTCGGCAGGGAAAACCGGGGAGCTGTTTTTT.

This chain connects TRBV5-1 to TRBJ2-1; 10 bases are shared with TRBD1. This CDR3 has 18 amino acids. The junction had 11 bases not matched to a gene; V was cut back by 2 bases and J by 3 bases. Per germline, CDR1 SGHRS and CDR2 YFSETQ. CDR3: CASSFVVTGGAFYNEQFF. The CDR3 nucleotides are TGCGCCAGCAGCTTCGTTGTGACAGGGGGCGCTTTCTACAATGAGCAGTTCTTC.

The rearrangement joins TRBV19 to TRBJ1-6; TRBD1 agrees at 8 bases. Germline CDR1 LNHDA, CDR2 SQIVND (reference sequence). This CDR3 comprises 14 residues. The trim removed 5 bases at V and 7 bases at J, leaving 4 bases unmatched. The CDR3 is CASSLRTGNSPLHF. Written as DNA, the CDR3 is TGTGCCAGTAGTTTACGGACAGGGAATTCACCCCTCCACTTT.

This clone was seen only a few times. The chain combines TRBV5-4 with TRBJ1-4; TRBD1 aligns across 11 bases. After removal of 4 bases from V and 2 bases from J, the junction contained 4 bases not matched to a gene. The CDR3 length is 16 residues. In germline, CDR1 is SGHNT, CDR2 YYREEE (reference sequence). CDR3 bases: TGTGCCAGCAGCCCCGGACAGGGGGCGACTAATGAAAAACTGTTTTTT. It yields the protein CASSPGQGATNEKLFF.

This clone appeared once. This chain uses TRBV14 with TRBJ2-1; D not resolved. V lost 4 bases to trimming and J lost 4 bases, with 8 bases between them. Per germline, CDR1 SGHDN and CDR2 FVKESK. This CDR3 is built from 13 residues. This CDR3 is CASSPTLYNEQFF. As DNA, the CDR3 is TGTGCCAGCAGCCCGACATTGTACAATGAGCAGTTCTTC.

This chain uses TRBV14 with TRBJ2-7, with 8 bases lining up with TRBD2. The germline gives CDR1 SGHDN, CDR2 FVKESK. With V trimmed by 2 bases and J by 5 bases, 5 bases remained unmatched. The CDR3 has 14 residues. For the CDR3, the DNA is TGTGCCAGCAGCCAATCGGGAGGGAGCCACGAGCAGTACTTC. Residues: CASSQSGGSHEQYF. Complete variable domain (other parts from reference TRBV14 and TRBJ2-7): EAGVTQFPSHSVIEKGQTVTLRCDPISGHDNLYWYRRVMGKEIKFLLHFVKESKQDESGMPNNRFLAERTGGTYSTLKVQPAELEDSGVYFCASSQSGGSHEQYFGPGTRLTVT.

The gene calls are TRBV6-5 and TRBJ2-3, with D hard to call. Germline V CDR1 and CDR2: MNHEY, SVGAGI. This CDR3 contains 14 residues. The V and J ends lost 0 bases and 1 base respectively, with 5 bases between them. CDR3 nucleotide sequence: TGTGCCAGCAGTTACTCACGGGGCACAGATACGCAGTATTTT. This encodes CASSYSRGTDTQYF.

V usage is TRBV5-1 and J usage is TRBJ2-1; 7 bases are shared with TRBD2. Germline V lookup: CDR1 SGHRS, CDR2 YFSETQ. V gave up 0 bases and J gave up 0 bases; unmatched junction bases: 9. The CDR3 totals 18 residues. CDR3 region: CASSLGDGSGLSYNEQFF. The CDR3 DNA reads as TGCGCCAGCAGCTTGGGGGATGGTAGCGGGCTCTCCTACAATGAGCAGTTCTTC.

The genes are TRBV25-1 and TRBJ2-1, with 7 bases identical to TRBD1. Trimming at V came to 1 base and at J to 12 bases, leaving 6 bases not matched to a gene. Germline loops: CDR1 MGHDK, CDR2 SYGVNS. CDR3 size: 13 residues. In DNA, the CDR3 is TGTGCCAGCAGTGAATCTCAGGGGGAGAGGCAGTTCTTC. Protein sequence: CASSESQGERQFF.

The chain uses TRBV7-9 and TRBJ2-5, with TRBD2 identical over 10 bases. CDR1 is SEHNR and CDR2 is FQNEAQ in the germline V gene (reference sequence). J gave up 2 bases and V 1 base, and 7 bases lay outside the gene matches. The CDR3 is made up of 17 amino acids. The CDR3 reads CASSLEGRTSGQETQYF. CDR3 DNA: TGTGCCAGCAGCTTAGAGGGTAGGACTAGCGGTCAAGAGACCCAGTACTTC.